The 21 T cell receptor beta chains reported below all come from one sample, sequenced in a study of T cells after yellow fever vaccination. TCRdb reanalysed the 5' RACE reads using MiXCR and keeps one entry per CDR3 protein. Of about 340,000 distinct CDR3 sequences in the sample, 4% were seen once. This specimen was PBMCs, taken 5 days after the yellow fever booster vaccination. The receptors here all came from a man aged 18-30 years who received the YFV17D yellow fever vaccine.

The V gene is TRBV12-3 or TRBV12-4, the J gene TRBJ2-2, with D possibly matching TRBD2 (5 bases). The CDR3 is 13 amino acids. Trimming pared 4 bases from V and 4 bases from J, leaving 7 bases between. The CDR3 loop is CASSSGFTGELFF. The CDR3 DNA is TGTGCCAGCAGTTCGGGATTCACCGGGGAGCTGTTTTTT.

This clonotype has just a few counts. The chain combines TRBV12-3 or TRBV12-4 with TRBJ2-7, with 8 positions matching TRBD1. The CDR3 extends over 15 amino acids. Trimming at V came to 6 bases and at J to 0 bases, leaving 7 bases not matched to a gene. This chain's CDR3 is CASRQGAHSSYEQYF. The CDR3 DNA reads TGTGCCAGCAGGCAGGGGGCCCACAGCTCCTACGAGCAGTACTTC.

A few counts support this clonotype. The chain carries TRBV4-1 and TRBJ2-3, with 12 bases that match TRBD1. This CDR3 has 18 amino acids. Trimming at V came to 5 bases and at J to 11 bases, leaving 20 bases not matched to a gene. Germline CDR1 is MGHRA and CDR2 is YSYEKL. The CDR3 here is CASSKPPGQGAVGRRQYF. The CDR3 bases are TGCGCCAGCAGCAAGCCCCCGGGACAGGGGGCTGTTGGTCGCCGGCAGTATTTT.

V usage is TRBV5-6 and J usage is TRBJ2-3; 9 nucleotides agree with TRBD2. There are 16 residues in the CDR3. Germline loops: CDR1 SGHDT, CDR2 YYEEEE. The trim removed 6 bases at V and 4 bases at J, leaving 12 bases unmatched. CDR3 nucleotide sequence: TGTGCCAGCACCCCACTCCTAGCGGGGTTTGCAGATACGCAGTATTTT. Residues: CASTPLLAGFADTQYF.

V is TRBV12-3 or TRBV12-4 and J is TRBJ1-2; perhaps TRBD1 as D (6 bases). Trimming removed 6 bases from V and 8 bases from J, with 28 bases in between. This CDR3 has 17 residues. CDR3 DNA sequence: TGTGCCAGCAGCTTACCATCGGACAGTGACTTTTTTGGCGGCTACACCTTC. It codes for CASSLPSDSDFFGGYTF.

This clonotype has ten or more counts. The chain employs TRBV4-1 and TRBJ1-2; a possible D gene is TRBD1 (6 bases). V lost 3 bases, J lost 0 bases, and 17 bases lay in between. Germline CDR1 reads MGHRA; CDR2 reads YSYEKL. This CDR3 has 17 amino acids. The CDR3 sequence is CASSQAGQLLSNYGYTF. In DNA, the CDR3 is TGCGCCAGCAGCCAGGCCGGACAGCTCCTATCTAACTATGGCTACACCTTC.

This clonotype was counted a few times. The V and J genes are TRBV7-2 and TRBJ2-4; tentatively, D is TRBD2 (5 bases). V was cut by 6 bases and J by 0 bases, with 9 bases left in between. Germline assignment: CDR1 SGHTA and CDR2 FQGNSA. This CDR3 has 14 residues. CDR3 sequence: CASSSSEAKNIQYF. The CDR3, as DNA: TGTGCCAGCAGTAGTAGCGAAGCCAAAAACATTCAGTACTTC.

In this sample, this clonotype turned up a few times. The genes are TRBV10-3 and TRBJ2-1, with 7 bases that match TRBD2. This CDR3 spans 17 amino acids. V was clipped by 4 bases and J by 2 bases; unmatched bases: 11. CDR1 and CDR2 from the germline V gene are ENHRY and SYGVKD. CDR3 DNA sequence: TGTGCCATCAGTGGCCCCGGGGGAAGCGGGACCTACAATGAGCAGTTCTTC. Translated, it gives CAISGPGGSGTYNEQFF.

This clonotype came up a few times. The CDR3 DNA reads as TGCGCCAGCAGCCTCACGCTGAGGCGGGGCACAGATACGCAGTATTTT. This gives the protein CASSLTLRRGTDTQYF. The chain is built from TRBV4-3 and TRBJ2-3, with a tentative D call TRBD2 (5 bases). V was trimmed by 4 bases and J by 1 base, leaving 15 bases between them. Germline CDR1 and CDR2: LGHNA and YSLEER. CDR3 length: 16 residues.

The chain links TRBV7-2 to TRBJ2-3; no definite D call. The germline V and J ends were trimmed by 2 bases and 2 bases, with 11 bases remaining between them. The CDR3 runs to 15 residues. From germline, CDR1 is SGHTA and CDR2 FQGNSA. The CDR3 nucleotides are TGTGCCAGCAGCTTATATGTCAGGTACACAGATACGCAGTATTTT. It encodes CASSLYVRYTDTQYF.

This clonotype was counted many times. This rearrangement joins TRBV29-1 to TRBJ2-3, with unresolved D. This CDR3 is built from 17 residues. The ends were cut back, 0 bases at V and 2 bases at J, with 18 bases in the middle. Germline V gene lookup returns CDR1 SQVTM and CDR2 ANQGSEA. The CDR3 reads CSVEDFPRKGYTDTQYF. The CDR3 DNA reads as TGCAGCGTTGAAGATTTTCCCCGCAAGGGTTACACAGATACGCAGTATTTT.

The chain joins TRBV7-9 to TRBJ1-3; 9 bases fit TRBD1. The CDR3 sequence is 14 residues long. Germline assignment: CDR1 SEHNR and CDR2 FQNEAQ (reference sequence). Unmatched junction bases numbered 1, after V lost 5 bases and J lost 2 bases. CDR3 in amino acids: CASSTGGPGNTIYF. CDR3 sequence (DNA): TGTGCCAGCAGCACAGGGGGCCCTGGAAACACCATATATTTT.

This clonotype was detected many times. V is TRBV7-8 and J is TRBJ2-7; no firm D call. The germline V gene encodes CDR1 SGHVS and CDR2 FQNEAQ. This CDR3 spans 16 amino acids. The V gene lost 0 bases and the J gene lost 4 bases, with 16 bases spanning the gap. The CDR3, as DNA: TGTGCCAGCAGCTTAGCTGTCTTGGCTGCTACTTACGAGCAGTACGTC. Amino acid sequence: CASSLAVLAATYEQYV.

The chain carries TRBV5-1 and TRBJ1-1, with TRBD1 matching 11 bases. The CDR3 runs 17 residues. The germline V gene has CDR1 SGHRS and CDR2 YFSETQ. J was trimmed by 3 bases and V by 3 bases; bases with no gene match: 10. The DNA of the CDR3 is TGCGCCAGCAGCTGGAGGACAGGGGGCTTGGTGGACACTGAAGCTTTCTTT. It specifies CASSWRTGGLVDTEAFF.

This clonotype has a single count. The chain uses TRBV11-2 and TRBJ2-6; D might be TRBD1 (6 bases). The CDR3 extends over 18 amino acids. V was cut by 5 bases and J by 1 base, with 18 bases left in between. Looked up from germline, CDR1 is SGHAT and CDR2 is FQNNGV. The CDR3 protein is CASSRRQVGASGANVLTF. CDR3 nucleotide sequence: TGTGCCAGCAGCCGCCGACAGGTTGGAGCATCTGGGGCCAACGTCCTGACTTTC.

The rearrangement links TRBV5-1 to TRBJ1-2, with TRBD1 matching 8 bases. The germline gives CDR1 SGHRS, CDR2 YFSETQ. The V segment lost 1 base and the J segment 7 bases; nucleotides outside the gene matches: 15. CDR3 length: 17 residues. CDR3 nucleotides: TGCGCCAGCAGCTTGAAGGCAGGGGGCCTATCTATTGGTGGCTACACCTTC. It yields the protein CASSLKAGGLSIGGYTF.

The chain links TRBV7-2 to TRBJ1-1; tentatively, D is TRBD1 (5 bases). V lost 2 bases and J 0 bases, leaving 13 bases between the germline ends. The CDR3 spans 16 residues. Germline V gives CDR1 SGHTA, CDR2 FQGNSA. The CDR3 bases are TGTGCCAGCAGCTTAATGGTTCAGGGAATGAACACTGAAGCTTTCTTT. Its translation is CASSLMVQGMNTEAFF.

This clonotype showed up many times. The J gene is TRBJ1-2, the V gene TRBV6-2 or TRBV6-3, with D possibly TRBD1 on 5 matching bases. The CDR3 is made up of 17 amino acids. Trimming shortened V by 6 bases and J by 2 bases, and 22 bases separated the two germline ends. Germline V gene lookup returns CDR1 MNHEY and CDR2 SVGEGT. The CDR3 spells CASSPFSTARANYGYTF. In DNA form, the CDR3 reads TGTGCCAGCAGCCCGTTTTCGACAGCGAGGGCGAACTATGGCTACACCTTC.

This clonotype came up a few times. The V gene is TRBV6-5, the J gene TRBJ2-5; 9 nucleotides line up with TRBD2. The CDR3 has 13 amino acids. The junction had 6 bases not matched to a gene; V was cut back by 6 bases and J by 7 bases. CDR1 is MNHEY and CDR2 is SVGAGI in the germline V gene. CDR3 protein: CASSQGLAATQYF. CDR3 DNA sequence: TGTGCCAGCAGCCAGGGACTAGCAGCGACCCAGTACTTC.

There are a few counts of this clonotype. The V gene is TRBV27, the J gene TRBJ2-7; weak D call: TRBD1 (5 bases). V gave up 6 bases and J gave up 0 bases, with 9 bases separating them. The CDR3 extends over 13 amino acids. Germline V CDR1 and CDR2: MNHEY, SMNVEV (reference sequence). The CDR3 reads CASRRQGSYEQYV. The DNA for the CDR3 is TGTGCCAGCAGGAGGCAGGGCTCCTACGAGCAGTACGTC.

This rearrangement joins TRBV9 to TRBJ2-3; D is perhaps TRBD2 (5 bases). This CDR3 comprises 16 residues. Germline V gene sequence: CDR1 SGDLS, CDR2 YYNGEE. Trimming removed 0 bases from V and 2 bases from J, with 13 bases in between. In DNA, the CDR3 is TGTGCCAGCAGCGTAGGGTACGGGATATTCACAGATACGCAGTATTTT. Translating it yields CASSVGYGIFTDTQYF.